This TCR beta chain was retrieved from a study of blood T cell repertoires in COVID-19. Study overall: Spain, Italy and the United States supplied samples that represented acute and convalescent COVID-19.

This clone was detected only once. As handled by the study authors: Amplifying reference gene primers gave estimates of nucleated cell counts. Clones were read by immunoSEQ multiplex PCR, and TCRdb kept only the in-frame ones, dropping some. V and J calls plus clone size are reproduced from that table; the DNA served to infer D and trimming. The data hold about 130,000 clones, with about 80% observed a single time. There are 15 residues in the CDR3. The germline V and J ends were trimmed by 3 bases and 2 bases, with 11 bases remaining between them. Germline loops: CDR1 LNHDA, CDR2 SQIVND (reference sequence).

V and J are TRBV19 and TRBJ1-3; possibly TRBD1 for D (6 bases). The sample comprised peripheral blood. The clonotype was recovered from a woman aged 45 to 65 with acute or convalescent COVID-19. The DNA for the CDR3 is TGTGCCAGTAGTATTCGGACAGCGGCTGGAAACACCATATATTTT. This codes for CASSIRTAAGNTIYF.